This T cell receptor (beta chain) was retrieved from a study of glioma-infiltrating T cells. V shed 6 bases and J shed 0 bases, with 9 bases lying between them. This CDR3 spans 14 amino acids. Germline CDR1 reads MNHEY; CDR2 reads SMNVEV (reference sequence). Study observations and caveats: Gliomas, especially low-grade, showed above-expected tissue-blood divergence; non-neoplastic patients showed below. Very few CDR3 sequences were shared between tissue and blood.

For this clonotype: Its target is not known.

The iRepertoire nested amplicon-rescue multiplex PCR amplified TCR alpha and beta CDR3s from RNA. Tissue mRNA or PBMC total RNA, about 90-400 ng, went into one-step reverse transcription and amplification. TCRdb ran MiXCR on the multiplex PCR reads and lists one entry per CDR3 protein. The sample records about 140,000 distinct CDR3 sequences, roughly two fifths being singletons. Sequenced material: glioma tissue, nonneoplastic brain tissue, or PBMCs (not recorded which). The TCR originated in a human donor with low-grade glioma or glioblastoma, undergoing nonglioma brain surgery, or in good health (not recorded which). The rearrangement joins TRBV27 to TRBJ1-3; D ambiguous. The CDR3 DNA sequence: TGTGCCAGCAGGACGGCAGACTCTGGAAACACCATATATTTT. Amino acids: CASRTADSGNTIYF.